The TCR beta chain described here comes from a study of tumor-infiltrating lymphocytes in oesophageal squamous cell carcinoma. TCRdb redid the calling of the PCR reads with MiXCR, one entry per CDR3 protein. In the table there are 13,000 or so distinct CDR3 sequences, 45% to 65% of which are singletons. Trimming took 6 bases from V and 0 from J, leaving 3 bases between them. The CDR3 has 12 amino acids. The V call is TRBV12-3 or TRBV12-4, the J call TRBJ1-5; no clear D. The specimen sequenced was esophageal tumor tissue. The TCR originated in a female donor with esophageal squamous cell carcinoma. CDR3: CASRNSNQPQHF. Written as DNA, the CDR3 is TGTGCCAGCAGAAATAGCAATCAGCCCCAGCATTTT.